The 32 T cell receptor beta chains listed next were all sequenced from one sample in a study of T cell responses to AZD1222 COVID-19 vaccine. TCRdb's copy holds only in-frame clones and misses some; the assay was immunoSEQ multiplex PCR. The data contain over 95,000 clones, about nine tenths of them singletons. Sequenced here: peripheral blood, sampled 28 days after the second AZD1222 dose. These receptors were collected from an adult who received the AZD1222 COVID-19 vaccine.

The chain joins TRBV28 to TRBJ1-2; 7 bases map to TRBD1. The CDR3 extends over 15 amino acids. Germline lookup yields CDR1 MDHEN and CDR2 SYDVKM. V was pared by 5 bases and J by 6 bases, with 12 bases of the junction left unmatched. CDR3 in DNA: TGTGCCAGCAGTACCTATCCCAGGGGGAAGGATGGCTACACCTTC. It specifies CASSTYPRGKDGYTF.

Here the CDR3 DNA reads TGTGCCAGCAGTGAGACTACCAAGTTGTTTTTT. This codes for CASSETTKLFF. The chain employs TRBV6-1 and TRBJ1-4; no clear D gene. The V gene lost 3 bases and the J gene lost 15 bases, with 11 bases spanning the gap. CDR1 is MNHNS and CDR2 is SASEGT in the germline V gene. The CDR3 loop spans 11 amino acids.

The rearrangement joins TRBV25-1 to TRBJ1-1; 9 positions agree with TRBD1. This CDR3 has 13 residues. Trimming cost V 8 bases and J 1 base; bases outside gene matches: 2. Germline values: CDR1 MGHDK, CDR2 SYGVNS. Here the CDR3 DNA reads TGTGCCAGCTCACAGGGGGCGAACACTGAAGCTTTCTTT. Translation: CASSQGANTEAFF. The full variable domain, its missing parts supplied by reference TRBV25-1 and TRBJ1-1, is EADIYQTPRYLVIGTGKKITLECSQTMGHDKMYWYQQDPGMELHLIHYSYGVNSTEKGDLSSESTVSRIRTEHFPLTLESARPSHTSQYLCASSQGANTEAFFGQGTRLTVV.

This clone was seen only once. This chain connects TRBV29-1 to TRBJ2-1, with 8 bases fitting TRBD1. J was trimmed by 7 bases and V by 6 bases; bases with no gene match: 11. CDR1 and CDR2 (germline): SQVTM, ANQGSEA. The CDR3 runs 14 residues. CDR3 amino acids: CSVADRGAGNEQFF. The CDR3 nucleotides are TGCAGCGTGGCCGACAGGGGCGCAGGGAATGAGCAGTTCTTC.

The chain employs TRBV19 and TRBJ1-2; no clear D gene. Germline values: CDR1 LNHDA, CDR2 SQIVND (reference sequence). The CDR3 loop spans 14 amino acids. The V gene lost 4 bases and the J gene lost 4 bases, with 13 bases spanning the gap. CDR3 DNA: TGTGCCAGTAGTACCGATACCCGGGGCTATGGCTACACCTTC. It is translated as CASSTDTRGYGYTF.

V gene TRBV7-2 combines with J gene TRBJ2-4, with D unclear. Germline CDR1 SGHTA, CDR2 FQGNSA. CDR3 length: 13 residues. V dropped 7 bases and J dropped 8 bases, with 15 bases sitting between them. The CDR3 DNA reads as TGTGCCAGCACTCGTCGGACCGTGGACATTCAGTACTTC. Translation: CASTRRTVDIQYF. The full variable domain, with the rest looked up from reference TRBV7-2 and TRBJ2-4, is GAGVSQSPSNKVTEKGKDVELRCDPISGHTALYWYRQSLGQGLEFLIYFQGNSAPDKSGLPSDRFSAERTGGSVSTLTIQRTQQEDSAVYLCASTRRTVDIQYFGAGTRLSVL.

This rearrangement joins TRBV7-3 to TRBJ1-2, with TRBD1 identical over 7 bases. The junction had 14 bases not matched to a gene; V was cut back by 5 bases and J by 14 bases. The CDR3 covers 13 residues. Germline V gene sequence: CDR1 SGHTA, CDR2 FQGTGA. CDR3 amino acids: CASSTRTGRKKTF. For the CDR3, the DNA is TGTGCCAGCAGCACTCGGACAGGCCGTAAGAAAACCTTC.

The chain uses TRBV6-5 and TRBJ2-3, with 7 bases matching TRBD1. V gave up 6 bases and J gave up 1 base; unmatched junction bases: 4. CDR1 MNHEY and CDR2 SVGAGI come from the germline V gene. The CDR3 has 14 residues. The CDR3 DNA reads TGTGCCAGCAGGAGACAGGGACGCACAGATACGCAGTATTTT. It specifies CASRRQGRTDTQYF.

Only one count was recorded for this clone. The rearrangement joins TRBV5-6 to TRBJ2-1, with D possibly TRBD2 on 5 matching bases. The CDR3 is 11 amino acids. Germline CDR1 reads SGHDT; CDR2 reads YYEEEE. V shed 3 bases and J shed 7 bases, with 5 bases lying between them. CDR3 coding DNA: TGTGCCAGCAGCTCGGGGAATGAGCAGTTCTTC. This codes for CASSSGNEQFF.

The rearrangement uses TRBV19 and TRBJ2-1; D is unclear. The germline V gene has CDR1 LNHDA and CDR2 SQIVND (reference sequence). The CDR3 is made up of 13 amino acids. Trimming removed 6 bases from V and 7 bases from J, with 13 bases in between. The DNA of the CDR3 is TGTGCCAGTAGCACTGATGTCCGTAATGAGCAGTTCTTC. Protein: CASSTDVRNEQFF.

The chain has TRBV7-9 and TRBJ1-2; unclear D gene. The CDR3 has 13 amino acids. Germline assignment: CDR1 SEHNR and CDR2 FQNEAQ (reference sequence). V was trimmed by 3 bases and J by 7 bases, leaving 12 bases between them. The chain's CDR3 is CASSFEVSAGYTF. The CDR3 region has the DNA TGTGCCAGCAGCTTCGAAGTTTCGGCTGGCTACACCTTC.

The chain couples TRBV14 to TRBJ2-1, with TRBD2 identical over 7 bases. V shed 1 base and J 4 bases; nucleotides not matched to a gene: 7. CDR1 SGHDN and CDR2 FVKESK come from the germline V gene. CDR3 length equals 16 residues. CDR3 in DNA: TGTGCCAGCAGCCAAGCGAGAAGCGGGGTGTACAATGAGCAGTTCTTC. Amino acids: CASSQARSGVYNEQFF.

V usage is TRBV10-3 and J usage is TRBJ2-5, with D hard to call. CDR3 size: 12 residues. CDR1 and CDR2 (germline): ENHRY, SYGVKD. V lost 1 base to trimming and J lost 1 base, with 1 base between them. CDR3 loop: CAISEFQETQYF. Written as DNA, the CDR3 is TGTGCCATCAGTGAGTTCCAAGAGACCCAGTACTTC.

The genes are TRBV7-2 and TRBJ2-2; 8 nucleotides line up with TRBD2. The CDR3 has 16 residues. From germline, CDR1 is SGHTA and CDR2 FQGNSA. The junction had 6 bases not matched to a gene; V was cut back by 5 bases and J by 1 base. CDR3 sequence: CASSPGRGKNTGELFF. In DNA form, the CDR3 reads TGTGCCAGCAGCCCCGGGAGGGGGAAGAACACCGGGGAGCTGTTTTTT.

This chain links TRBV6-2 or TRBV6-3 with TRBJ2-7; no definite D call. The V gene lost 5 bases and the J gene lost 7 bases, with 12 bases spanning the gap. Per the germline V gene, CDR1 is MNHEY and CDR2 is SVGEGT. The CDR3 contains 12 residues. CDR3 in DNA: TGTGCCAGCAGTCACCTTCATATAGAGCAGTACTTC. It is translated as CASSHLHIEQYF.

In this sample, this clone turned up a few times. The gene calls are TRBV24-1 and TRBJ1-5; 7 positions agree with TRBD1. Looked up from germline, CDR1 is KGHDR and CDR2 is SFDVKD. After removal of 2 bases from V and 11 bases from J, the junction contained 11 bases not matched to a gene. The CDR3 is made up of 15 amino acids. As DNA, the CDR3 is TGTGCCACCAGTGATTCTGACAGGGTACCGGCTTCCCAGCATTTT. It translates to CATSDSDRVPASQHF.

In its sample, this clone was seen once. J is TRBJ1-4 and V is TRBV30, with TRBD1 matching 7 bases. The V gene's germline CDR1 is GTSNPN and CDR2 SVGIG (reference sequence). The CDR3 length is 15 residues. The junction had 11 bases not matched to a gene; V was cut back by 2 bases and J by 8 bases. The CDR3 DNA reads TGTGCCTGGAGTACGACAGGGCTGATGGGCGAAAAACTGTTTTTT. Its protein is CAWSTTGLMGEKLFF. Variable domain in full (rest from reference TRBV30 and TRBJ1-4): SQTIHQWPATLVQPVGSPLSLECTVEGTSNPNLYWYRQAAGRGLQLLFYSVGIGQISSEVPQNLSASRPQDRQFILSSKKLLLSDSGFYLCAWSTTGLMGEKLFFGSGTQLSVL.

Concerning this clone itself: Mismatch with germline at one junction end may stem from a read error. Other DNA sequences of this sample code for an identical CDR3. The CDR3 DNA is TGTGCCAGCAGTCCCGGACAGGGGGCGGGCTACACTTTC. It is translated as CASSPGQGAGYTF. The chain recombines TRBV25-1 with TRBJ1-2, with TRBD1 identical over 11 bases. Per germline, CDR1 MGHDK and CDR2 SYGVNS. The CDR3 runs to 13 residues.

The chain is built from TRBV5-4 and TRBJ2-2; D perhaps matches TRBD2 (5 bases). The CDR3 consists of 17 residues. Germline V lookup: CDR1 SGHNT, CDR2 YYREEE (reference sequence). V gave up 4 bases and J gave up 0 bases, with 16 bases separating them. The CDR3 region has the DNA TGTGCCAGCAGCCCTTCCCCCACCGGGACGAACACCGGGGAGCTGTTTTTT. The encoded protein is CASSPSPTGTNTGELFF. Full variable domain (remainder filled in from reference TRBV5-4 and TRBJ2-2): ETGVTQSPTHLIKTRGQQVTLRCSSQSGHNTVSWYQQALGQGPQFIFQYYREEENGRGNFPPRFSGLQFPNYSSELNVNALELDDSALYLCASSPSPTGTNTGELFFGEGSRLTVL.

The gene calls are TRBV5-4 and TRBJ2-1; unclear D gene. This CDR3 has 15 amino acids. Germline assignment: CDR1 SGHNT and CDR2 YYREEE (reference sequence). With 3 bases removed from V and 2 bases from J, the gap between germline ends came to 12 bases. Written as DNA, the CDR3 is TGTGCCAGCAGCTCGAACCCCCAAACCTACAATGAGCAGTTCTTC. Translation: CASSSNPQTYNEQFF.

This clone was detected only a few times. In DNA, the CDR3 is TGTGCCAGCGGGGTCGGACTGGGCCAAAGGGAGCAGTTCTTC. It is translated as CASGVGLGQREQFF. This chain links TRBV7-9 with TRBJ2-1, with a possible D match to TRBD2 (5 bases). The V gene's germline CDR1 is SEHNR and CDR2 FQNEAQ (reference sequence). V was shortened by 8 bases and J by 10 bases, with 21 bases between the two germline ends. The CDR3 is 14 residues long.

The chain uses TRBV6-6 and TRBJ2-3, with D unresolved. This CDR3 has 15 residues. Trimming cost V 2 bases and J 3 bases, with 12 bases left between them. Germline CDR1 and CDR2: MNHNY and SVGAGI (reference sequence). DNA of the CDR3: TGTGCCAGCAGTTACGGTATCGCGTCGACAGATACGCAGTATTTT. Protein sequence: CASSYGIASTDTQYF.

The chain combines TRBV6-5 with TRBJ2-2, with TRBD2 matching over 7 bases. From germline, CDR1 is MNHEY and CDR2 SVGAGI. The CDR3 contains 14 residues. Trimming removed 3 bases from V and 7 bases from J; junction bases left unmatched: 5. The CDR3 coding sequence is TGTGCCAGCAGTTATTCTAGCGGAAACGGGGAGCTGTTTTTT. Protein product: CASSYSSGNGELFF.

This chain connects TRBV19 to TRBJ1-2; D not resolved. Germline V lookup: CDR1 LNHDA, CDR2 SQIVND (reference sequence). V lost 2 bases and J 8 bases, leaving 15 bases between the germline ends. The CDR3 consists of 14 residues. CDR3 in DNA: TGTGCCAGTAGTATACGTATAGGACTGGAGGGCTACACCTTC. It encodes CASSIRIGLEGYTF.

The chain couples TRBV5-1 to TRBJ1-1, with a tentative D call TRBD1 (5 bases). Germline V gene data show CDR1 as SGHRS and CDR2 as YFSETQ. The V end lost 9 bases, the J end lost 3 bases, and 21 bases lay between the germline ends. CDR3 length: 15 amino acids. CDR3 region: CATKSAPGQDTEAFF. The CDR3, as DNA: TGCGCCACCAAGAGCGCGCCGGGGCAGGACACTGAAGCTTTCTTT.

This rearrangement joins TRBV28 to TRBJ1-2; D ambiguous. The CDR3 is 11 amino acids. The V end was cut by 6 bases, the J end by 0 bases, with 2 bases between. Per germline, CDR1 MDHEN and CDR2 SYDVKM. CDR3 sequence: CASRSNYGYTF. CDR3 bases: TGTGCCAGCAGATCTAACTATGGCTACACCTTC.

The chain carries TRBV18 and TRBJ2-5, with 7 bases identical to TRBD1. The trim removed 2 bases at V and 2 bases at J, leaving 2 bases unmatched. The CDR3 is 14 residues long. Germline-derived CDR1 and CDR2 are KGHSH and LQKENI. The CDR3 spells CASSPWDRQETQYF. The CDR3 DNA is TGTGCCAGCTCACCATGGGACAGACAAGAGACCCAGTACTTC.

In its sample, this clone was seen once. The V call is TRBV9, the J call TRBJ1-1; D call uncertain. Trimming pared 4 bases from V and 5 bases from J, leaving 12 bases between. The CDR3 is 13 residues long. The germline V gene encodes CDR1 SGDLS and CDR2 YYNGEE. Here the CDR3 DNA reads TGTGCCAGCAGCTCCTTTGTTAGAACTGAAGCTTTCTTT. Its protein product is CASSSFVRTEAFF.

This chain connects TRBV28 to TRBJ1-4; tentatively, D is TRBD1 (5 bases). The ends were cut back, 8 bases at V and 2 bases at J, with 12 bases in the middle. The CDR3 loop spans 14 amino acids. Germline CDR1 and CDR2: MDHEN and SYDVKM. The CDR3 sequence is CASGGGGTNEKLFF. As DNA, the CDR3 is TGTGCCAGCGGGGGGGGAGGCACTAATGAAAAACTGTTTTTT.

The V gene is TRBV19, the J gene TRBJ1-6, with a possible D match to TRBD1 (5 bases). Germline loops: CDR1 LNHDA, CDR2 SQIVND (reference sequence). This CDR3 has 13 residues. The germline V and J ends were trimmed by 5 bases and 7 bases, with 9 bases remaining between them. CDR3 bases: TGTGCCAGTAGTGACCGACAGAATTCACCCCTCCACTTT. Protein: CASSDRQNSPLHF.

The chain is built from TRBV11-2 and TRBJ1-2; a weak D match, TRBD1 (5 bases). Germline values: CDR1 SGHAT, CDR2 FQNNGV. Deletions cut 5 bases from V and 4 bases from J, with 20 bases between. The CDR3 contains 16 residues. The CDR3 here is CASSTIGGVLPYGYTF. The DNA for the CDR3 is TGTGCCAGCAGCACCATTGGGGGTGTCCTGCCCTATGGCTACACCTTC.

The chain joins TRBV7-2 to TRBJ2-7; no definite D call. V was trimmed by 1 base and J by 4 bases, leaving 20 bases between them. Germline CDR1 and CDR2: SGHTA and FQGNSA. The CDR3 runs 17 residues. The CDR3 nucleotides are TGTGCCAGCAGCTTAGTATCCGTTGGTGCTAGGGCTTACGAGCAGTACTTC. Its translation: CASSLVSVGARAYEQYF.